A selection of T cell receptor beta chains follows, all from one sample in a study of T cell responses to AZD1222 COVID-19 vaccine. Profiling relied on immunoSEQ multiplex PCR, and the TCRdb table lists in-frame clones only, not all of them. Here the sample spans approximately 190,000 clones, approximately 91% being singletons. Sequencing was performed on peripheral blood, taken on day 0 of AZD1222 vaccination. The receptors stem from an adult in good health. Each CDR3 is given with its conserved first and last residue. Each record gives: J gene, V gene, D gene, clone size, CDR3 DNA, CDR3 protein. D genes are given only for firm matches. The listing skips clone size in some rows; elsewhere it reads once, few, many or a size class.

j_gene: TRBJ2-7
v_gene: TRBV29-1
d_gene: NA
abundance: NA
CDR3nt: TGCAGCGTTCGACCGAACCTCCTCAGTTACGAGCAGTACTTC
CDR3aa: CSVRPNLLSYEQYF

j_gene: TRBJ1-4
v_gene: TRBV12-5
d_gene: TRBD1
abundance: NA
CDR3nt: TGTGCTAGCCGACCAGGGGGAGCTATGGAAAAACTGTTTTTT
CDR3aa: CASRPGGAMEKLFF

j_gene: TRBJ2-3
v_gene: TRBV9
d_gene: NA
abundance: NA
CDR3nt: TGTGCCAGCAGCGTATATAACCGTGTGGCGGGGGATACGCAGTATTTT
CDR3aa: CASSVYNRVAGDTQYF

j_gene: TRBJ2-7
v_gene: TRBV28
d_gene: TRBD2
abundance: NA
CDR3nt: TGTGCCAGCAGTTCCCGGACTAGCGGGAGGGCCTACGAGCAGTACTTC
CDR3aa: CASSSRTSGRAYEQYF

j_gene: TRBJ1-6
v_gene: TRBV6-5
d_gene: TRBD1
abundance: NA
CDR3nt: TGTGCCAGCAGCGACGGACAGGGGTTCGGTTCACCCCTCCACTTT
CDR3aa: CASSDGQGFGSPLHF

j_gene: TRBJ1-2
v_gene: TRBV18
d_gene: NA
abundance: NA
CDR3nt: TGTGCCAGCTCACCCCCCGCTCCGGTGGACTATGGCTACACCTTC
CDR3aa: CASSPPAPVDYGYTF

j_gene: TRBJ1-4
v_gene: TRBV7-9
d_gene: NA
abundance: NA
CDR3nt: TGTGCCAGCAGCCTCGTAGCGGTAGATGAAAAACTGTTTTTT
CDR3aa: CASSLVAVDEKLFF

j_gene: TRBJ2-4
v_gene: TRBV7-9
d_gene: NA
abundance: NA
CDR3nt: TGTGCCAGCAGCCCACGTGTAGGATTAGCCAAAAACATTCAGTACTTC
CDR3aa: CASSPRVGLAKNIQYF

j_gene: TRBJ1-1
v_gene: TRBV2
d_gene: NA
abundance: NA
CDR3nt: TGTGCCAGCAGTGAAGCGAGAACAGGGTCTGAAGCTTTCTTT
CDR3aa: CASSEARTGSEAFF

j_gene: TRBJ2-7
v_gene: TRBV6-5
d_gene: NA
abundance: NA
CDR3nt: TGTGCCAGCATGGAGGGAACCTACGAGCAGTACTTC
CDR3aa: CASMEGTYEQYF

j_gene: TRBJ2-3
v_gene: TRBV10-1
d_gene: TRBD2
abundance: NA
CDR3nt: TGCGCCAGCAGTGATGGAGGGAGGGCCAGCACAGATACGCAGTATTTT
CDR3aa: CASSDGGRASTDTQYF

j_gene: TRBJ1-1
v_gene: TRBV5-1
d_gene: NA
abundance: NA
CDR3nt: TGCGCCAGCAGCCCATCCGGGGGGACTAGTGGAGCTTTCTTT
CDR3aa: CASSPSGGTSGAFF

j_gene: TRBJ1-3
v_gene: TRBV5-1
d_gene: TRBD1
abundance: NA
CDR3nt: TGCGCCAGCAGCTTATGGCCGGGACAGGACCGGGGAAACACCATATATTTT
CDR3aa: CASSLWPGQDRGNTIYF

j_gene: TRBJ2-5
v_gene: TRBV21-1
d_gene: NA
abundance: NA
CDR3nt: TGTGCCAGCAGCAAATTGGGGATGACTAGCGGGAGTATGGAGACCCAGTACTTC
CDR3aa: CASSKLGMTSGSMETQYF

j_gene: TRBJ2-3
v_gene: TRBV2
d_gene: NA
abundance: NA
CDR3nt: TGTGCCAGCAAGGCAGATACGCAGTATTTT
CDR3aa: CASKADTQYF

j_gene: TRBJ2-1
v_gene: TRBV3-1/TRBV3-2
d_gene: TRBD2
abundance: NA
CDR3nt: TGTGCCAGCAGCCGCACTAGCGGCCTCAATGAGCAGTTCTTC
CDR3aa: CASSRTSGLNEQFF

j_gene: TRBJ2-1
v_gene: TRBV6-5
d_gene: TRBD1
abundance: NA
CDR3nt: TGTGCCACGGCGCAGGGGGCCTACAATGAGCAGTTCTTC
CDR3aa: CATAQGAYNEQFF

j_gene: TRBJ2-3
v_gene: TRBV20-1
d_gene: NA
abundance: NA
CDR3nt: TGCAGTGCTAGTAGGTGGGATTTTGTCACAGATACGCAGTATTTT
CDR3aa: CSASRWDFVTDTQYF

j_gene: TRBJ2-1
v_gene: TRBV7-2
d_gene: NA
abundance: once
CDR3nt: TGTGCCAGCAGCTCGAGCTCCTACAATGAGCAGTTCTTC
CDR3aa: CASSSSSYNEQFF

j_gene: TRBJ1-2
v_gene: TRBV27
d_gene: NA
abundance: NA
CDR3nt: TGTGCCACCGGTCAAGCCTATGGCTACACCTTC
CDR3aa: CATGQAYGYTF

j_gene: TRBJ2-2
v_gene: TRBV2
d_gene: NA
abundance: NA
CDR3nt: TGTGCCAGCAGTGATTCTAGCACCGGGGAGCTGTTTTTT
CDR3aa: CASSDSSTGELFF

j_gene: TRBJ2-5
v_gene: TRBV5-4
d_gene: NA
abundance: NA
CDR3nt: TGTGCCAGCAGCTTGGGGCAGGGGCAAGGGACCCAGTACTTC
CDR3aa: CASSLGQGQGTQYF

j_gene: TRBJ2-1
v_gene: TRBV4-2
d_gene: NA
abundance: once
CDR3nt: TGTGCCAGCAGCCAATATCTCCCCTCCCTCAGACCGAGGAGGACAGATGAGCAGTTCTTC
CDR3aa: CASSQYLPSLRPRRTDEQFF

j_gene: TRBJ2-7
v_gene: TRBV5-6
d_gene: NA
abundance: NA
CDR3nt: TGTGCCAGCAGCGGGGTAGGGGGGCGGACCTACGAGCAGTACTTC
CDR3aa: CASSGVGGRTYEQYF

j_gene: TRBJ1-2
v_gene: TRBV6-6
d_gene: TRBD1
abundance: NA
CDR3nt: TGTGCCAGCAGTTACCGCGGGGACAGCTATGGCTACACCTTC
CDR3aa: CASSYRGDSYGYTF

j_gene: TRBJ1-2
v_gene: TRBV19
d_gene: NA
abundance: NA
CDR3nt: TGTGCCAGTAGTATCGGACTGGGGCATGGCTACACCTTC
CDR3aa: CASSIGLGHGYTF

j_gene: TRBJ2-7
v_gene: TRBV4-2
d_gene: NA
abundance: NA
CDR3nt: TGTGCCAGCAGCCGGGACTCGGTTACGGGGGCGAAGGCGCAGTACTTC
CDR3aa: CASSRDSVTGAKAQYF

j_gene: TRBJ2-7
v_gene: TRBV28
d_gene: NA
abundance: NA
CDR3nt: TGTGCCAGCAGTGCAGCAGGGGACTACTCCTACGAGCAGTACTTC
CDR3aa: CASSAAGDYSYEQYF

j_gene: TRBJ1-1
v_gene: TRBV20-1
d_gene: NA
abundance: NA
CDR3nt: TGCAGTGCTAGAGAGGACACTGAAGCTTTCTTT
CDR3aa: CSAREDTEAFF

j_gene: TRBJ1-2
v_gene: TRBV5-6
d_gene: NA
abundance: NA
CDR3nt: TGTGCCAGCAGCTTGGGGGACACGTACGGCTACACCTTC
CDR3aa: CASSLGDTYGYTF

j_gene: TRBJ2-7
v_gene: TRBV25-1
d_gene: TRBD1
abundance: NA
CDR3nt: TGTGCCAGCAGTGAATCCCAAACAGGGGGAGGAATCCACGAGCAGTACTTC
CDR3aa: CASSESQTGGGIHEQYF

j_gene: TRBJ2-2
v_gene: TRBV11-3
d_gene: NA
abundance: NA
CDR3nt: TGTGCCAGCAGCTTAGTGGACACCGGGGAGCTGTTTTTT
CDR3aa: CASSLVDTGELFF

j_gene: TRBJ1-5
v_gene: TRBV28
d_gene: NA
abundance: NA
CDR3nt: TGTGCCAGCACGTGGGAGAGCAATCAGCCCCAGCATTTT
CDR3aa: CASTWESNQPQHF

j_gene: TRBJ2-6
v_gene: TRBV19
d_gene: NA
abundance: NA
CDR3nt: TGTGCCAGTAGTCTAGGGGTTGCTGGGGCCAACGTCCTGACTTTC
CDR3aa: CASSLGVAGANVLTF

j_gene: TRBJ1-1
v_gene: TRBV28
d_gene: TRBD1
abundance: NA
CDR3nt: TGTGCCAGCAGACCCGGGACAGTGAACACTGAAGCTTTCTTT
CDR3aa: CASRPGTVNTEAFF

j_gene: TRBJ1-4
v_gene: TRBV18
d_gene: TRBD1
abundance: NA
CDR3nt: TGTGCCAGCTCACCTACGGACAGGGTTAATGAAAAACTGTTTTTT
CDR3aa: CASSPTDRVNEKLFF

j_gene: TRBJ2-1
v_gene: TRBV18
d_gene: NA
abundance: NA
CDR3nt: TGTGCCAGCTCACCACCGAGGGCAGGGCTATACAATGAGCAGTTCTTC
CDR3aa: CASSPPRAGLYNEQFF

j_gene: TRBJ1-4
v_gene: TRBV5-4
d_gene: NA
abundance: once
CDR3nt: TGTGCCAGCGGAGACAGGAACAATGAAAAACTGTTTTTT
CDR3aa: CASGDRNNEKLFF

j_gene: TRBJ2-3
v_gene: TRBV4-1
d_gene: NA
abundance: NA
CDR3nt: TGCGCCAGCAGCCGGGGACCGGCGGAGACAGATACGCAGTATTTT
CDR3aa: CASSRGPAETDTQYF

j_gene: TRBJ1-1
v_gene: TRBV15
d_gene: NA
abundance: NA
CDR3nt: TGTGCCACCAGCGGGGGGGACCTCAATCTCGAAGCTTTCTTT
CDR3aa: CATSGGDLNLEAFF

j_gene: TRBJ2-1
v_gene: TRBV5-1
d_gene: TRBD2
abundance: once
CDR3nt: TGCGCCAGCAGCTTAGGACTAGCGGGAGTTTTCAATGAGCAGTTCTTC
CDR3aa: CASSLGLAGVFNEQFF

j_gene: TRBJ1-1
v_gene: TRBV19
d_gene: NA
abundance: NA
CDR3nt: TGTGCCAGTAGTATGATGCGGGGCCACACTGAAGCTTTCTTT
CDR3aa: CASSMMRGHTEAFF

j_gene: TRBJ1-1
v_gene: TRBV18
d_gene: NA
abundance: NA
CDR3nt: TGTGCCAGCTCGCCCGGACCGTTGAAGAACACTGAAGCTTTCTTT
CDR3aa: CASSPGPLKNTEAFF

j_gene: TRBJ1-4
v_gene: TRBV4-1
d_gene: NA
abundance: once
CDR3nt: TGCGCCAGCAGCCAAGGATCCGCTGTTAATGAAAAACTGTTTTTT
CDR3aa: CASSQGSAVNEKLFF

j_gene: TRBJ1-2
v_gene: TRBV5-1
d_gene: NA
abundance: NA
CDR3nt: TGCGCCAGCACGGCGGGTAGCCAGAACTATGGCTACACCTTC
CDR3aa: CASTAGSQNYGYTF

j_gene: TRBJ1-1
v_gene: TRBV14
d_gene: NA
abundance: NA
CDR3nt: TGTGCCAGCAGCCACCGGGGGAGGGGGACAAGTGAAGCTTTCTTT
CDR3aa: CASSHRGRGTSEAFF

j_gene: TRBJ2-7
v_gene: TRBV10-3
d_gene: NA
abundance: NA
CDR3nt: TGTGCCATCAGTGACCGAACAGGTTACGAGCAGTACTTC
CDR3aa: CAISDRTGYEQYF